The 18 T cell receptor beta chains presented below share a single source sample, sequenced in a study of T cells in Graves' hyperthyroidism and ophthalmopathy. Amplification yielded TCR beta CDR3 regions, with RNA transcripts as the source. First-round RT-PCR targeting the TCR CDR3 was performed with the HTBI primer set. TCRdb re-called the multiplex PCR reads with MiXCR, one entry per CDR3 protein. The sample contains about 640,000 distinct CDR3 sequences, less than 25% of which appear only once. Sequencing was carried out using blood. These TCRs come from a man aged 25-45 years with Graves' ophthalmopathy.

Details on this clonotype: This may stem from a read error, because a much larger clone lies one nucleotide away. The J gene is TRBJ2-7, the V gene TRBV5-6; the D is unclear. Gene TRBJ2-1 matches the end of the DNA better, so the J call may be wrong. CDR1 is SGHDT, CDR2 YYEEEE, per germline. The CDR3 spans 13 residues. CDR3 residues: CASSSDTTYEQFF. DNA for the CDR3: TGTGCCAGCAGCTCCGACACCACCTACGAGCAGTTCTTC.

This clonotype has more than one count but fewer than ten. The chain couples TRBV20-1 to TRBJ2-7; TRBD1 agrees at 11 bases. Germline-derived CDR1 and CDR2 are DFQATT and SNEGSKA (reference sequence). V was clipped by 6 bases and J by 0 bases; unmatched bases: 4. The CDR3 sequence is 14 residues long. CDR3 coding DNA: TGCAGTGCCCCTGGACAGGGGGCCTCCTACGAGCAGTACTTC. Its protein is CSAPGQGASYEQYF.

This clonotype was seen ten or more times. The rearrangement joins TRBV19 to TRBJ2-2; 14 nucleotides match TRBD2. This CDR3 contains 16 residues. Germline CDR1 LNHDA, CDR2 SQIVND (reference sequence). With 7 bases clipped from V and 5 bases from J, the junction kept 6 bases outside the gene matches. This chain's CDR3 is CASTGTSGSGTGELFF. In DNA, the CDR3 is TGTGCCAGTACCGGGACTAGCGGGAGCGGGACCGGGGAGCTGTTTTTT.

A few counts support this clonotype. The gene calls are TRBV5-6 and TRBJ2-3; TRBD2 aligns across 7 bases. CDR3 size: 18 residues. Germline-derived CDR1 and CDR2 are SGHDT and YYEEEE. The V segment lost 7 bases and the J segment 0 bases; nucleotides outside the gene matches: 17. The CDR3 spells CASDYPGRGEGSTDTQYF. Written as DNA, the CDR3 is TGTGCCAGCGACTACCCAGGGAGGGGAGAAGGCAGCACAGATACGCAGTATTTT.

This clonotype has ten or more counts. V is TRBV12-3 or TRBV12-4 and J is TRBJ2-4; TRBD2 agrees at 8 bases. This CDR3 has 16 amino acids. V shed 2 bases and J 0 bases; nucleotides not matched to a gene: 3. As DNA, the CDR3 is TGTGCCAGCAGTTTACCGGGGGGGCCAGCCAAAAACATTCAGTACTTC. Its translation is CASSLPGGPAKNIQYF.

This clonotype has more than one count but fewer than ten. CDR3 coding DNA: TGTGCCAGCAGTTACAGGACTAGCAGTACCGGGGAGCTGTTTTTT. This codes for CASSYRTSSTGELFF. The chain recombines TRBV2 with TRBJ2-2, with 8 bases fitting TRBD2. The germline gives CDR1 SNHLY, CDR2 FYNNEI. This CDR3 region has 15 residues. The V segment lost 5 bases and the J segment 5 bases; nucleotides outside the gene matches: 7.

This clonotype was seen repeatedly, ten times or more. CDR3 nucleotide sequence: TGTGCCAGCAGCATCGGGGGCGCCTCCTACGAGCAGTACTTC. Protein product: CASSIGGASYEQYF. The chain recombines TRBV2 with TRBJ2-7; D may match TRBD1 or TRBD2 (6 bases each). The germline V and J ends were trimmed by 6 bases and 0 bases, with 12 bases remaining between them. The CDR3 sequence is 14 residues long. CDR1 and CDR2 (germline): SNHLY, FYNNEI.

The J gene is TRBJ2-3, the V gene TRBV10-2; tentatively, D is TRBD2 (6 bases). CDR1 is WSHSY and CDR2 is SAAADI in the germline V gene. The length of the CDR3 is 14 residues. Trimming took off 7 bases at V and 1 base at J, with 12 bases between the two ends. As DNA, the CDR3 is TGCGCCAGCATCCGGGAGACCCGCACAGATACGCAGTATTTT. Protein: CASIRETRTDTQYF.

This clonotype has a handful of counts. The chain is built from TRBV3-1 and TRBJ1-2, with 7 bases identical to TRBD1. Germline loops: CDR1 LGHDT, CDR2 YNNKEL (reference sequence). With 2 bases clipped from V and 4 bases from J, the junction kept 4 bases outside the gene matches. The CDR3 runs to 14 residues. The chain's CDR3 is CASSQRDSFYGYTF. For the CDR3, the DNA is TGTGCCAGCAGCCAAAGGGACAGTTTCTATGGCTACACCTTC. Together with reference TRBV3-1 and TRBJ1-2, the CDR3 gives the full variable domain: DTAVSQTPKYLVTQMGNDKSIKCEQNLGHDTMYWYKQDSKKFLKIMFSYNNKELIINETVPNRFSPKSPDKAHLNLHINSLELGDSAVYFCASSQRDSFYGYTFGSGTRLTVV.

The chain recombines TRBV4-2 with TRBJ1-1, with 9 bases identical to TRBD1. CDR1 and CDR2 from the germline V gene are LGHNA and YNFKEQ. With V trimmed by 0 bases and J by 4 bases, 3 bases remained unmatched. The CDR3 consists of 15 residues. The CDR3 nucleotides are TGTGCCAGCAGCCAAGATGGGACAGGGCTCACTGAAGCTTTCTTT. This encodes CASSQDGTGLTEAFF.

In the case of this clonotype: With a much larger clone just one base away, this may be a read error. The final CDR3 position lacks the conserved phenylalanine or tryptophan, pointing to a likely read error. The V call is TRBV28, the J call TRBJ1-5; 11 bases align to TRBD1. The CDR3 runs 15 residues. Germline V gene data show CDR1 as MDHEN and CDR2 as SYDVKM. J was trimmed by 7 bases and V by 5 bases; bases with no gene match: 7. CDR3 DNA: TGTGCCAGCAGTCACCGGACAGGGGGCAGCCAGCCCCAGCATCTT. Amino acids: CASSHRTGGSQPQHL.

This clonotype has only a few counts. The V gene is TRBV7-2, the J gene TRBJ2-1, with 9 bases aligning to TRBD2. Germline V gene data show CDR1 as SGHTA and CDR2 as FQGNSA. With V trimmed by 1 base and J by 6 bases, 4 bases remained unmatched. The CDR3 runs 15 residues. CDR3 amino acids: CASSLEGLASNEQFF. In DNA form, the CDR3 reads TGTGCCAGCAGCTTAGAGGGACTAGCATCCAATGAGCAGTTCTTC.

The CDR3 protein is CASSREGAGDTQYF. DNA of the CDR3: TGTGCCAGCAGCCGGGAGGGGGCTGGAGATACGCAGTATTTT. V and J are TRBV28 and TRBJ2-3; tentatively, D is TRBD2 (8 bases). Germline V gene sequence: CDR1 MDHEN, CDR2 SYDVKM. The CDR3 consists of 14 residues. With 6 bases removed from V and 5 bases from J, the gap between germline ends came to 15 bases.

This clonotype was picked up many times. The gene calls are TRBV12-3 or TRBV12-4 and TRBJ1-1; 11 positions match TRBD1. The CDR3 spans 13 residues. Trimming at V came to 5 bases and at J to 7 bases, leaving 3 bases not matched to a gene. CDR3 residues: CASSRDRGFEAFF. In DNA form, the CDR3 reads TGTGCCAGCAGTAGGGACAGGGGGTTTGAAGCTTTCTTT.

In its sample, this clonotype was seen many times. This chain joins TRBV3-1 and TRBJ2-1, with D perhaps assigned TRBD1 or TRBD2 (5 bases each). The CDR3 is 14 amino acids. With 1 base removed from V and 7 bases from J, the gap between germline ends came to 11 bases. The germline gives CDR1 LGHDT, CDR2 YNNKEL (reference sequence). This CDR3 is CASSQGWGRNEQFF. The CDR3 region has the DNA TGTGCCAGCAGCCAAGGGTGGGGACGGAATGAGCAGTTCTTC.

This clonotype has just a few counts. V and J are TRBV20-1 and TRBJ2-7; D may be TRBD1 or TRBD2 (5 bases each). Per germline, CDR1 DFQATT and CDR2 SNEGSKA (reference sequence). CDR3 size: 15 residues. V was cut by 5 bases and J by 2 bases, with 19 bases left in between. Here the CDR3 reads CSALLGGTGTYEQYF. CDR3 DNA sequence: TGCAGTGCTCTTTTGGGTGGGACGGGAACCTACGAGCAGTACTTC.

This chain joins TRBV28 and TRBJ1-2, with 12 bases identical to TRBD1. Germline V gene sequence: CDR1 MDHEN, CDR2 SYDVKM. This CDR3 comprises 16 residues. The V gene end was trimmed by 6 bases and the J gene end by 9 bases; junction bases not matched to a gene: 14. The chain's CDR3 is CASSPIPGQGASSYTF. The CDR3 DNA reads TGTGCCAGCAGCCCTATCCCGGGACAGGGGGCAAGTAGCTACACCTTC.

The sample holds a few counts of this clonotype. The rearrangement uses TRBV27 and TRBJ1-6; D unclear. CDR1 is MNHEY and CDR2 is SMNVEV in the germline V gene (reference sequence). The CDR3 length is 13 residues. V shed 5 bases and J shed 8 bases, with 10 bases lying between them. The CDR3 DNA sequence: TGTGCCAGCAGTCAGAAGAGCTATTCACCCCTCCACTTT. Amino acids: CASSQKSYSPLHF.